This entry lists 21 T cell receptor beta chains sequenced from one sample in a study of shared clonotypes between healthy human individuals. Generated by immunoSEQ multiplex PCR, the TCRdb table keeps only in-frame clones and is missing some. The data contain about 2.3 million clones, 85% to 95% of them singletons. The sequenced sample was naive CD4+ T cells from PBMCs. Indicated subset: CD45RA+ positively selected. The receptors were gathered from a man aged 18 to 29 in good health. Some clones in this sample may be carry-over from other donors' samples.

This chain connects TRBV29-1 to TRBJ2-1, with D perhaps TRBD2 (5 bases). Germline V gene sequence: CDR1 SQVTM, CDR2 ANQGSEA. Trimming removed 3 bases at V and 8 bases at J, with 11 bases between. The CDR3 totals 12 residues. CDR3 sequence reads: CSVESGFDEQFF. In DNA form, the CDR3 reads TGCAGCGTTGAGTCGGGGTTCGATGAGCAGTTCTTC.

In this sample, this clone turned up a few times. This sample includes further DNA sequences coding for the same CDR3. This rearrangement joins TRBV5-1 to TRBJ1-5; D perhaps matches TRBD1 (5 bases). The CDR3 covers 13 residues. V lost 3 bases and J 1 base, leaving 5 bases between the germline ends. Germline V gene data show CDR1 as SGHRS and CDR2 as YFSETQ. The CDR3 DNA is TGCGCCAGCAGCTGGGACAGCAATCAGCCCCAGCATTTT. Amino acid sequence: CASSWDSNQPQHF.

CDR3 region: CASSHPGQGIYEQYF. In DNA form, the CDR3 reads TGTGCCAGCAGCCATCCGGGACAGGGGATCTACGAGCAGTACTTC. The chain joins TRBV6-5 to TRBJ2-7, with 10 bases aligning to TRBD1. Germline loops: CDR1 MNHEY, CDR2 SVGAGI. The CDR3 is made up of 15 amino acids. With V trimmed by 6 bases and J by 3 bases, 8 bases remained unmatched.

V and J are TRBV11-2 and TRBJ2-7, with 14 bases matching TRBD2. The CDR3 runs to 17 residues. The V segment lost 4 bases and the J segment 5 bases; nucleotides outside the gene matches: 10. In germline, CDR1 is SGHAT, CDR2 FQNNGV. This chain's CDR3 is CASSSGTSGSSIHEQYF. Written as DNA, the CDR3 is TGTGCCAGCAGCTCCGGGACTAGCGGGAGTAGTATCCACGAGCAGTACTTC.

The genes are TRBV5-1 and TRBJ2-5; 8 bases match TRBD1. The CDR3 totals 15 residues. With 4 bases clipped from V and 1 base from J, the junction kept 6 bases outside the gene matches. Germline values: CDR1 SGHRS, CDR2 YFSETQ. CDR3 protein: CASSDPQGAQETQYF. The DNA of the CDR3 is TGCGCCAGCAGCGATCCGCAGGGGGCCCAAGAGACCCAGTACTTC.

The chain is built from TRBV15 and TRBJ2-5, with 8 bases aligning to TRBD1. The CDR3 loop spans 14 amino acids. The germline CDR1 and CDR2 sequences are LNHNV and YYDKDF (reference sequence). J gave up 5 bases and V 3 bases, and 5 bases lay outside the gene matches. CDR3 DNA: TGTGCCACCAGCAGGCGGACAGGGACCGAGACCCAGTACTTC. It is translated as CATSRRTGTETQYF.

CDR3 bases: TGTGCCAGCAATCTCGCGGGAGGGGAGACCCAGTACTTC. Translating gives CASNLAGGETQYF. The chain recombines TRBV28 with TRBJ2-5; 9 nucleotides line up with TRBD2. V gave up 7 bases and J gave up 5 bases; unmatched junction bases: 5. Germline CDR1 is MDHEN and CDR2 is SYDVKM. The CDR3 covers 13 residues.

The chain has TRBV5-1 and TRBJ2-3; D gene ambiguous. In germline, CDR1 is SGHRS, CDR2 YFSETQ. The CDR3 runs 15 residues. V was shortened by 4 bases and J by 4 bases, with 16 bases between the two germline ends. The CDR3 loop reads CASSASWWAPDTQYF. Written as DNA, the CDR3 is TGCGCCAGCAGCGCCTCGTGGTGGGCCCCAGATACGCAGTATTTT.

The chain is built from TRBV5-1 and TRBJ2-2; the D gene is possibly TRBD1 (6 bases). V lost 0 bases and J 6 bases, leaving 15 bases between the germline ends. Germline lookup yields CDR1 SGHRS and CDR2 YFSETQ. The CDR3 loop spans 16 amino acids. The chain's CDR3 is CASSLAGTPGAGELFF. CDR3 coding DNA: TGCGCCAGCAGCTTGGCCGGGACACCTGGGGCCGGGGAGCTGTTTTTT.

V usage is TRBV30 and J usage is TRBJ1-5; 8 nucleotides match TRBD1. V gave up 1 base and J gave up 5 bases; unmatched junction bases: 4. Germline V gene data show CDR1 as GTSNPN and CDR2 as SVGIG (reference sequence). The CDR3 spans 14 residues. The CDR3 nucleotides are TGTGCCTGGAGTGCAGGGACAGGTCATCAGCCCCAGCATTTT. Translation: CAWSAGTGHQPQHF.

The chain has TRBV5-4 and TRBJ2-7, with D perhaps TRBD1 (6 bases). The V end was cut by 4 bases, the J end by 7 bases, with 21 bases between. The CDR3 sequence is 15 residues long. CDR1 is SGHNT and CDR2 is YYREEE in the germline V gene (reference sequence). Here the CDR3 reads CASSRGYGIPWEQYF. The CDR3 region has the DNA TGTGCCAGCAGCAGGGGGTACGGGATCCCCTGGGAGCAGTACTTC.

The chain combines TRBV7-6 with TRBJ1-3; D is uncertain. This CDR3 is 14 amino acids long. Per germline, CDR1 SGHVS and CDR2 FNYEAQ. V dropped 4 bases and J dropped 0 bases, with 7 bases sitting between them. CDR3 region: CASSSLLSGNTIYF. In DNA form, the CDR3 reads TGTGCCAGCAGCTCCCTCCTCTCTGGAAACACCATATATTTT.

CDR3 bases: TGTGCCACCAGCAGAGGTCGGGCGCTGGGGACTGAAGCTTTCTTT. Translating gives CATSRGRALGTEAFF. The rearrangement joins TRBV15 to TRBJ1-1; the D is unclear. The CDR3 runs 15 residues. V lost 1 base, J lost 5 bases, and 14 bases lay in between. Per the germline V gene, CDR1 is LNHNV and CDR2 is YYDKDF (reference sequence).

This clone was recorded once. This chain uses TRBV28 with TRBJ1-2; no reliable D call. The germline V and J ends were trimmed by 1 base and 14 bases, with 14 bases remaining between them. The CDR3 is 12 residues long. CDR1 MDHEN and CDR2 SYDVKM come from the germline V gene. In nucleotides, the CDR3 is TGTGCCAGCAGTTTATTATTCTCGGAAGGGACCTTC. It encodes CASSLLFSEGTF.

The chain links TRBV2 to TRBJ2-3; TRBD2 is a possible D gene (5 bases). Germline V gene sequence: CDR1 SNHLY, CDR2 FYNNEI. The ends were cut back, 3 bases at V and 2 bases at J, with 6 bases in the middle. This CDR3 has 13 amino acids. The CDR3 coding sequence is TGTGCCAGCAGTGAGGGAGCCACAGATACGCAGTATTTT. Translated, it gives CASSEGATDTQYF.

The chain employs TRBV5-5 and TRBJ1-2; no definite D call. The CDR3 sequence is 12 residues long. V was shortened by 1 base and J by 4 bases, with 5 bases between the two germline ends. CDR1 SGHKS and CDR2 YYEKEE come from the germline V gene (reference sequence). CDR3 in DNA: TGTGCCAGCAGCTTGCCCCGCTATGGCTACACCTTC. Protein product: CASSLPRYGYTF.

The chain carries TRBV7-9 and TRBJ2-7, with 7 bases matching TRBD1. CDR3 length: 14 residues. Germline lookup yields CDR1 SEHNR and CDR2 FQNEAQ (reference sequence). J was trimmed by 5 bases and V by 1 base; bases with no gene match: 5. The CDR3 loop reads CASSLDAGGDEQYF. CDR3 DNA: TGTGCCAGCAGCTTAGATGCAGGGGGAGACGAGCAGTACTTC.

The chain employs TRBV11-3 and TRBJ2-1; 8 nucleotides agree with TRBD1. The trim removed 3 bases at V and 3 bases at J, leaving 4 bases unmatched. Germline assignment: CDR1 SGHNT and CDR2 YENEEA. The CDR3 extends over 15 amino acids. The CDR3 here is CASSFSGTGYNEQFF. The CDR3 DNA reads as TGTGCCAGCAGCTTTTCCGGGACAGGCTACAATGAGCAGTTCTTC.

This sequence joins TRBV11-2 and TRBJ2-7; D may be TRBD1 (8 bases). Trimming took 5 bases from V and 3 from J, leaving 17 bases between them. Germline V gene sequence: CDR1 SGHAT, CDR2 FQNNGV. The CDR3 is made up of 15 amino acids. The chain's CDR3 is CASSVLQGGNYEQYF. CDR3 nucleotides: TGTGCCAGCAGCGTACTACAGGGGGGGAACTACGAGCAGTACTTC.

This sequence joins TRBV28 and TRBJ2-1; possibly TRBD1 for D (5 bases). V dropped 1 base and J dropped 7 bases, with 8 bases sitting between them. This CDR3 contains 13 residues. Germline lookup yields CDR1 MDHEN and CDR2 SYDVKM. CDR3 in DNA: TGTGCCAGCAGTTTATCAGGGCTAAATGAGCAGTTCTTC. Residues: CASSLSGLNEQFF.

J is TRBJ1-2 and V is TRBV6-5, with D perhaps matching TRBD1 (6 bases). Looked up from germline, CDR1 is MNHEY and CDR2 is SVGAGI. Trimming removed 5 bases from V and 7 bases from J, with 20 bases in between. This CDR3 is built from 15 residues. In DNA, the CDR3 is TGTGCCAGCAGTCGAACCACAGGGAAAGGGGTTGGCTACACCTTC. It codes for CASSRTTGKGVGYTF.